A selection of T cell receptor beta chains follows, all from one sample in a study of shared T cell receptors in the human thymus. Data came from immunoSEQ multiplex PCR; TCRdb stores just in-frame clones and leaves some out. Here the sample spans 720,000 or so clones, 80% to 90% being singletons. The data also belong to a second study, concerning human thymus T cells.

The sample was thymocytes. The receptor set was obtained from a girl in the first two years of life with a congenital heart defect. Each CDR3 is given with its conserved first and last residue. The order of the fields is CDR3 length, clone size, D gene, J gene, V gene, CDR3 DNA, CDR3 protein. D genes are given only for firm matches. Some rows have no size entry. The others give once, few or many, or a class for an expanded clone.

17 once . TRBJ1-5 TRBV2 TGTGCCAGCAGTGAATCCGGCGGGGGGAGAGCGTATCAGCCCCAGCATTTT CASSESGGGRAYQPQHF
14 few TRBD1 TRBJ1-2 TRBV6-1 TGTGCCAGCAGGTGGACAGGCATAACCTATGGCTACACCTTC CASRWTGITYGYTF
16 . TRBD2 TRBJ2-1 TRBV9 TGTGCCAGCAGCGTACTCTTAGCGGGGGGGAACAATGAGCAGTTCTTC CASSVLLAGGNNEQFF
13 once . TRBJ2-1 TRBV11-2 TGTGCCAGCAGCTTAGACAGGCACGTGAAGCAGTTCTTC CASSLDRHVKQFF
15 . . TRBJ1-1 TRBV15 TGTGCCACCAGCTCAAACACACTACCGAACACTGAAGCTTTCTTT CATSSNTLPNTEAFF
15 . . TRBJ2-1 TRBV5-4 TGTGCCAGCAGCTTGGGACAGACCTCCTACAATGAGCAGTTCTTC CASSLGQTSYNEQFF
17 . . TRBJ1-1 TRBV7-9 TGTGCCAGCAGCTTTACCGCTACTTCGCCGATTAACACTGAAGCTTTCTTT CASSFTATSPINTEAFF
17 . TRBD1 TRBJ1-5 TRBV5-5 TGTGCCAGCAGCACAGGACAGGGACGTTGTACAAATCAGCCCCAGCATTTT CASSTGQGRCTNQPQHF
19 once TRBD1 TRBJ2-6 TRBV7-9 TGTGCCAGCAGCTTAAGGGTCTCCACAGGGGGCTCTGGGGCCAACGTCCTGACTTTC CASSLRVSTGGSGANVLTF
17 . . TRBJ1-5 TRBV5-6 TGTGCCAGCAGCCGGAGGTCCGGGGGGCCCCCCAATCAGCCCCAGCATTTT CASSRRSGGPPNQPQHF
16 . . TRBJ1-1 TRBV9 TGTGCCAGCAGCGTAGTGCCGAGAACAGCGGACACTGAAGCTTTCTTT CASSVVPRTADTEAFF
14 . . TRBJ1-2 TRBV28 TGTGCCAGCAGCCCGCCCGCCAGGAGGGGTGGCTACACCTTC CASSPPARRGGYTF
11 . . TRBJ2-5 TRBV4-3 TGCGCCAGCAGCCAAGATAGGGGGAAGTACTTC CASSQDRGKYF
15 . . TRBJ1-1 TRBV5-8 TGTGCCAGCAGCTTGGTCAATAGCCTGAACACTGAAGCTTTCTTT CASSLVNSLNTEAFF
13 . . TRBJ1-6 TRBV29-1 TGCAGCGTTGACGCAGGGGATAATTCACCCCTCCACTTT CSVDAGDNSPLHF
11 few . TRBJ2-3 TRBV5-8 TGTGCCAGCAGCTTTCGGGGGACGCAGTATTTT CASSFRGTQYF
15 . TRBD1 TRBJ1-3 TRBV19 TGTGCCACAGACAGGGGGCAAAGCTCTGGAAACACCATATATTTT CATDRGQSSGNTIYF
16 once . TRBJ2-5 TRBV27 TGTGCCAGCAGTTTCTTCCAGGGTACTATCGGGGAGACCCAGTACTTC CASSFFQGTIGETQYF
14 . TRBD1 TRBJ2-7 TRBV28 TGTGCCAGCAGTTTCCCCTTACAGGGGGGAGAGCAGTACTTC CASSFPLQGGEQYF
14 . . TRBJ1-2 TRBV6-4 TGTGCCAGCAGTGACCGTGTGGGACTCGGGGGCTACACCTTC CASSDRVGLGGYTF
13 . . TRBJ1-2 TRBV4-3 TGCGCCAGCAGCCAAGATCCCGGTGCGGGCTACACCTTC CASSQDPGAGYTF
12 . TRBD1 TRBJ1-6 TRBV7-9 TGTGCCAGCAGGACAGGGGGCTCACCCCTCCACTTT CASRTGGSPLHF
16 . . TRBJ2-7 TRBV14 TGTGCCAGCAGCCAAGGTCGTCAGGCAACTTCCTACGAGCAGTACTTC CASSQGRQATSYEQYF
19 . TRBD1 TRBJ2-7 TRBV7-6 TGTGCCAGCAGCTTAGCGCGGGACAGGGGGAATATTCTTTCCTACGAGCAGTACTTC CASSLARDRGNILSYEQYF
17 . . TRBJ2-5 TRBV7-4 TGTGCCAGCAGCTTTGTTCCCCGGGACAAACAGCAAGAGACCCAGTACTTC CASSFVPRDKQQETQYF
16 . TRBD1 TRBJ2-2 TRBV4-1 TGCGCCAGCAGCCCCTCCGGGACAGTGAACACCGGGGAGCTGTTTTTT CASSPSGTVNTGELFF
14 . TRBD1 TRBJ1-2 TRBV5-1 TGCGCCAGCAGCTGGGGGACAGGGGGCAATGGCTACACCTTC CASSWGTGGNGYTF
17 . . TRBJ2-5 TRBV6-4 TGTGCCAGCCCAATACACAACCCAGGGATCAGAGACAAGACCCAGTACTTC CASPIHNPGIRDKTQYF
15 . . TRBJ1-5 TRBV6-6 TGTGCCAGCAGTTACTCGAAGGCAGGGGATCAGCCCCAGCATTTT CASSYSKAGDQPQHF
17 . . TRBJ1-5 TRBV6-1 TGTGCCAGCAGTGTTGCCCGACTAGGACGGAAGAATCAGCCCCAGCATTTT CASSVARLGRKNQPQHF